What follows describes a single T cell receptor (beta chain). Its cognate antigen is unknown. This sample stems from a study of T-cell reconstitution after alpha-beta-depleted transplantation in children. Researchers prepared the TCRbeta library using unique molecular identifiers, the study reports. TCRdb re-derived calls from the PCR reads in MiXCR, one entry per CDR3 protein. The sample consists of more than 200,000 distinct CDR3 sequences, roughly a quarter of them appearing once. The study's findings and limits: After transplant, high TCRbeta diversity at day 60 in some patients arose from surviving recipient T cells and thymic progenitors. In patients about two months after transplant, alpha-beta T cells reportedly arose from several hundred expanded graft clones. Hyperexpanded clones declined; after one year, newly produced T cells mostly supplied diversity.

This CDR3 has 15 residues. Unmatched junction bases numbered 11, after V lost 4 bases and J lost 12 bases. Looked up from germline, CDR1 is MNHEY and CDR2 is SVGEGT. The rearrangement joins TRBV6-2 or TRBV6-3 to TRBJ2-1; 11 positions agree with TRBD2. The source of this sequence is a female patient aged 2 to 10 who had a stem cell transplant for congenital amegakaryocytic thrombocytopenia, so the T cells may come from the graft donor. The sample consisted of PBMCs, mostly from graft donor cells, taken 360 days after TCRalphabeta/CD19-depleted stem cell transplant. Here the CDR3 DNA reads TGTGCCAGCAGTTCCGTGACTAGCGGGAAAAGTATGCAGTTCTTC. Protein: CASSSVTSGKSMQFF.